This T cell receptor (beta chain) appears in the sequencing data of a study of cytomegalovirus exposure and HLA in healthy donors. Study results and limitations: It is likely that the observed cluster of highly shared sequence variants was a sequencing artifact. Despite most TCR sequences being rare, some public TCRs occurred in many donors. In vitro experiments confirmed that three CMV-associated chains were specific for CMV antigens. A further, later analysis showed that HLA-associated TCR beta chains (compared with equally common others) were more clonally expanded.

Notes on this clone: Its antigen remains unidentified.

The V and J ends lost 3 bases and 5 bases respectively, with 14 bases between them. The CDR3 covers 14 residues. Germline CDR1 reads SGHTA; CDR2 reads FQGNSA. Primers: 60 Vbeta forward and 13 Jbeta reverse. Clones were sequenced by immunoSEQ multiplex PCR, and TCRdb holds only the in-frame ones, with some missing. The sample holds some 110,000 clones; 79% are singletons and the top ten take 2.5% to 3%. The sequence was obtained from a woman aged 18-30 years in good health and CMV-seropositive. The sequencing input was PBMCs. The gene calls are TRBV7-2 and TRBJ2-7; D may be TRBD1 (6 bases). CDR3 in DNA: TGTGCCAGCAGCTTTACAGGGATTTGGAACGAGCAGTACTTC. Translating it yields CASSFTGIWNEQYF.